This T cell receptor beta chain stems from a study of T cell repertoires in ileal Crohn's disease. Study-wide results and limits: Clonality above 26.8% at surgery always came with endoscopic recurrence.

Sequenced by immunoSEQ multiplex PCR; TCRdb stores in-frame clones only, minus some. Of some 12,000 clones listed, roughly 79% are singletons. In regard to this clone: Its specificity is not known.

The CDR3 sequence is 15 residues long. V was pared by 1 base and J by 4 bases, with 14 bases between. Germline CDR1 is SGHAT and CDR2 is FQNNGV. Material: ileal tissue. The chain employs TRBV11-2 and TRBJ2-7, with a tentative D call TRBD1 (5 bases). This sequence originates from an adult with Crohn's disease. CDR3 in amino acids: CASSLVQGLQYEQYF. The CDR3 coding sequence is TGTGCCAGCAGCTTAGTGCAGGGTTTGCAGTACGAGCAGTACTTC.